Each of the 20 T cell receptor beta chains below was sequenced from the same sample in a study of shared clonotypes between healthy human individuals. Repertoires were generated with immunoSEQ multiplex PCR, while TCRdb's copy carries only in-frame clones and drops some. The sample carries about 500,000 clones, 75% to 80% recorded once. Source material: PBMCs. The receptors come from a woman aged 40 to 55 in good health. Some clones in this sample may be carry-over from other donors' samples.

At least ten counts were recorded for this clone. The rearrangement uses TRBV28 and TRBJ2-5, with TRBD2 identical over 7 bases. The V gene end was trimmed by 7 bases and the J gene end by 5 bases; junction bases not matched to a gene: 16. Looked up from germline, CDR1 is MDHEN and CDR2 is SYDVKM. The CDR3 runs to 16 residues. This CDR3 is CASMGGRAGVMETQYF. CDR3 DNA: TGTGCCAGCATGGGCGGACGCGCGGGAGTTATGGAGACCCAGTACTTC.

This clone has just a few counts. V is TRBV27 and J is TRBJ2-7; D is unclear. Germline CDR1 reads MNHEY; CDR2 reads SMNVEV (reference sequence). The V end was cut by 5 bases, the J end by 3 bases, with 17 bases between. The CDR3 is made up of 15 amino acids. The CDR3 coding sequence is TGTGCCAGCAGTCGTTCCCCGGGTGCCTACTACGAGCAGTACTTC. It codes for CASSRSPGAYYEQYF.

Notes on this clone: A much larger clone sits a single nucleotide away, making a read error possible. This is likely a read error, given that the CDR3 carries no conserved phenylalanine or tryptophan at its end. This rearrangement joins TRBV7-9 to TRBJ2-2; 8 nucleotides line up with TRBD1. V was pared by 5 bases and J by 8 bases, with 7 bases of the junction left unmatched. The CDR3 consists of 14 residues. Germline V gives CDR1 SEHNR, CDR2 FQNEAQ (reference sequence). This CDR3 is CASSLQGGSGELFL. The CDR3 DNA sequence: TGTGCCAGCAGCCTACAGGGGGGCTCAGGGGAGCTGTTTCTT.

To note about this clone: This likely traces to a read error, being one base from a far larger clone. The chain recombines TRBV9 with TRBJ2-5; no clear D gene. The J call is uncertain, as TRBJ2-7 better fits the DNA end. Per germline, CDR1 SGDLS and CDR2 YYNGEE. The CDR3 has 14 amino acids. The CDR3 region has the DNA TGTGCCAGCAGCCGGTCAGGCCGCTCCTGCGAGCAGTACTTC. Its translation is CASSRSGRSCEQYF.

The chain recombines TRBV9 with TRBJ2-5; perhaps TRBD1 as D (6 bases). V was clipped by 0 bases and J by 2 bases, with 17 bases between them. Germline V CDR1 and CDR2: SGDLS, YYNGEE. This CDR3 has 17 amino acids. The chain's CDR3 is CASSVGFGGGQQETQYF. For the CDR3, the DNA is TGTGCCAGCAGCGTAGGCTTCGGTGGGGGCCAGCAAGAGACCCAGTACTTC.

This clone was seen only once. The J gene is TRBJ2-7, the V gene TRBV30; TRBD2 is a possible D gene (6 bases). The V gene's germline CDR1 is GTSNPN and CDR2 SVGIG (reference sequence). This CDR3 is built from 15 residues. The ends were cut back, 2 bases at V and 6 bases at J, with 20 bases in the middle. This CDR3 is CAWSLGGGGWSEQYF. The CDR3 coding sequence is TGTGCCTGGAGTCTGGGCGGAGGAGGGTGGAGCGAGCAGTACTTC.

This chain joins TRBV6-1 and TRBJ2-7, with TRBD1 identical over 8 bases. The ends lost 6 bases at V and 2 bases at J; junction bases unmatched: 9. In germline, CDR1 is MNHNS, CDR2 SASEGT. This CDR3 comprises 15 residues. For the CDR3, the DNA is TGTGCCAGCAGCCAGGGACAGGTTGGACCCTACGAGCAGTACTTC. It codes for CASSQGQVGPYEQYF.

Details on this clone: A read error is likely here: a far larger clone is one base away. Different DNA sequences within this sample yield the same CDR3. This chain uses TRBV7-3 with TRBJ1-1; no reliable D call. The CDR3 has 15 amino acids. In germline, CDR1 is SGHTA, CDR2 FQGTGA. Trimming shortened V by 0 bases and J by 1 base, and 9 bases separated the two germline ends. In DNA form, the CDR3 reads TGTGCCAGCAGCTTAACCAGGCAAGAGAACACTGAAGCTTTCTTT. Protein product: CASSLTRQENTEAFF.

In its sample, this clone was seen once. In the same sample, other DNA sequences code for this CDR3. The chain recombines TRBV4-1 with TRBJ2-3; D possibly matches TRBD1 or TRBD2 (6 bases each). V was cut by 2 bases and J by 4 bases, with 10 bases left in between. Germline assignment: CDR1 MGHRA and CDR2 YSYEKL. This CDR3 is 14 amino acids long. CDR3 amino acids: CASSQKRGADTQYF. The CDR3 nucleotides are TGCGCCAGCAGCCAAAAAAGGGGGGCAGATACGCAGTATTTT.

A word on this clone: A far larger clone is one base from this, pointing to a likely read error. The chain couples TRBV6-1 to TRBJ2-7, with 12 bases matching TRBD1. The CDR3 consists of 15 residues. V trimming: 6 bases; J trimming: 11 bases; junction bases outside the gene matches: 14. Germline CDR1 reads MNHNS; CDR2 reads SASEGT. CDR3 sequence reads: CASREGTGGPREKYF. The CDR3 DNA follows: TGTGCCAGCAGGGAGGGGACAGGGGGCCCGCGGGAGAAGTACTTC.

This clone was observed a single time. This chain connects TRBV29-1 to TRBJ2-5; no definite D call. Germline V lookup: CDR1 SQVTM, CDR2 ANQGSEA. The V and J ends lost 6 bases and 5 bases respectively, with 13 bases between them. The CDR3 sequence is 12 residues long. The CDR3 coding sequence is TGCAGCGTGGCCCCAGCGCGGGAGACCCAGTACTTC. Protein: CSVAPARETQYF.

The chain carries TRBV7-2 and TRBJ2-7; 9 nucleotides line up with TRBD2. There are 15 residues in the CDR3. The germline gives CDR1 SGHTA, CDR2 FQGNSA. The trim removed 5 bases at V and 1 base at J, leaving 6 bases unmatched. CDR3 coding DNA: TGTGCCAGCAGCCCCCGACTAGCGGATTCCTACGAGCAGTACTTC. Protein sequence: CASSPRLADSYEQYF.

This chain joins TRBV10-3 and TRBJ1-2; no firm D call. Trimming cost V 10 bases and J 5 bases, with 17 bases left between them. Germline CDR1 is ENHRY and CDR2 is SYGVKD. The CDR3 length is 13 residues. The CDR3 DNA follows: TGTGCCACCCGCGGGATGGGCCCGTATGGCTACACCTTC. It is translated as CATRGMGPYGYTF.

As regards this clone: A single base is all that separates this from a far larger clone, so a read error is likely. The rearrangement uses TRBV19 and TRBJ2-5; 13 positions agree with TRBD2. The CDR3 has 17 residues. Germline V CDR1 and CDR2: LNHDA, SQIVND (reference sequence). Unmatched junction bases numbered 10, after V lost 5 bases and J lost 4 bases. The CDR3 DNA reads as TGTGCCAGTAGTCTCCGTGGGACTAGCGGGAAAGGAGAGACCCAGTACTTC. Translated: CASSLRGTSGKGETQYF. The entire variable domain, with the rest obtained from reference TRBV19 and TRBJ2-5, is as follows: DGGITQSPKYLFRKEGQNVTLSCEQNLNHDAMYWYRQDPGQGLRLIYYSQIVNDFQKGDIAEGYSVSREKKESFPLTVTSAQKNPTAFYLCASSLRGTSGKGETQYFGPGTRLLVL.

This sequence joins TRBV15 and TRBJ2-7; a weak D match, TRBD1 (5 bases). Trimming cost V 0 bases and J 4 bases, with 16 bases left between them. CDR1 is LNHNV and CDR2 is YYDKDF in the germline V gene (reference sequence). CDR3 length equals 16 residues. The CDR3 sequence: CATSRDRGASYYEQYF. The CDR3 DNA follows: TGTGCCACCAGCAGAGATCGTGGGGCTTCCTATTACGAGCAGTACTTC.

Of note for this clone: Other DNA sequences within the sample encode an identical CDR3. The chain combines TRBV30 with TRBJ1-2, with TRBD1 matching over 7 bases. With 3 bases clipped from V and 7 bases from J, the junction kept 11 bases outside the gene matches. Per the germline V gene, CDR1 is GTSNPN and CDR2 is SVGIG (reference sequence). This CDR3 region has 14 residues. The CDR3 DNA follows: TGTGCCTGGAGAGTCGTAGGGGGCTTAGGTGGCTACACCTTC. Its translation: CAWRVVGGLGGYTF. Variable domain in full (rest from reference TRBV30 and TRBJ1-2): SQTIHQWPATLVQPVGSPLSLECTVEGTSNPNLYWYRQAAGRGLQLLFYSVGIGQISSEVPQNLSASRPQDRQFILSSKKLLLSDSGFYLCAWRVVGGLGGYTFGSGTRLTVV.

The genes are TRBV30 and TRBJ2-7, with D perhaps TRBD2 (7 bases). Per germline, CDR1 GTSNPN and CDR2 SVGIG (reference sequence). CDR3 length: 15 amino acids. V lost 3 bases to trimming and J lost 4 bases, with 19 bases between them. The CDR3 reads CAWSTRGGFRYEQYF. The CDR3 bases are TGTGCCTGGAGCACTAGGGGGGGGTTTCGGTACGAGCAGTACTTC.

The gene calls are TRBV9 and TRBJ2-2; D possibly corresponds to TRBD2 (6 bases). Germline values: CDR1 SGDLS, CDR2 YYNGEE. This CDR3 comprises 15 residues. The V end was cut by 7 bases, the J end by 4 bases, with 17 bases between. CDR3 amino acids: CASGPGRGITGELFF. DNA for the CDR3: TGTGCCAGCGGGCCCGGCCGGGGGATCACCGGGGAGCTGTTTTTT. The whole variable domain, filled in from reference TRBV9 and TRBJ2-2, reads DSGVTQTPKHLITATGQRVTLRCSPRSGDLSVYWYQQSLDQGLQFLIQYYNGEERAKGNILERFSAQQFPDLHSELNLSSLELGDSALYFCASGPGRGITGELFFGEGSRLTVL.

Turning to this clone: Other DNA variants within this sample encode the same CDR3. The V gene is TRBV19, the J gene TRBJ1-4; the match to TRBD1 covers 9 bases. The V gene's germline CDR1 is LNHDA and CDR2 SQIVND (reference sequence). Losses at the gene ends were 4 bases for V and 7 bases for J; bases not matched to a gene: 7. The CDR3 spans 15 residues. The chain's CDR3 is CASSTLQGASEKLFF. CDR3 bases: TGTGCCAGTAGTACCCTACAGGGGGCGAGTGAAAAACTGTTTTTT.

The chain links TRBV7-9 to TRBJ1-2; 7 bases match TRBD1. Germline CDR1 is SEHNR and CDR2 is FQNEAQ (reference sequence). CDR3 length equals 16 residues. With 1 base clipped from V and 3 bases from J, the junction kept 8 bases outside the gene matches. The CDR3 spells CASSLEGWQGDYGYTF. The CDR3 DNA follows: TGTGCCAGCAGCTTAGAGGGATGGCAGGGGGACTATGGCTACACCTTC.